What follows are 4 T cell receptor beta chains derived from one specimen sequenced in a study of shared clonotypes between healthy human individuals. The repertoire was sequenced with immunoSEQ multiplex PCR; TCRdb's copy has only in-frame clones and lacks some. The sample shows 2 million to 2.5 million clones, approximately 93% of them seen only once. Sequencing was carried out using naive CD4+ T cells from PBMCs. Subset defined: CD45RA+ positively selected. The receptors here all came from a man aged 18 to 35 in good health. Some clones in this sample may be carry-over from other donors' samples.

The chain carries TRBV6-5 and TRBJ2-1; D gene uncertain. Trimming removed 5 bases at V and 4 bases at J, with 12 bases between. CDR1 and CDR2 from the germline V gene are MNHEY and SVGAGI. This CDR3 is built from 14 residues. CDR3 loop: CASSRTPSYNEQFF. The CDR3 DNA follows: TGTGCCAGCAGTCGGACCCCAAGTTACAATGAGCAGTTCTTC.

The chain joins TRBV18 to TRBJ2-2; no clear D gene. In germline, CDR1 is KGHSH, CDR2 LQKENI. The V end was cut by 0 bases, the J end by 4 bases, with 6 bases between. The CDR3 runs to 14 residues. CDR3 loop: CASSPPLLTGELFF. The CDR3 DNA follows: TGTGCCAGCTCACCACCTTTACTCACCGGGGAGCTGTTTTTT.

The genes are TRBV28 and TRBJ1-1; no clear D. The CDR3 has 14 residues. The ends were cut back, 5 bases at V and 1 base at J, with 11 bases in the middle. CDR1 and CDR2 from the germline V gene are MDHEN and SYDVKM. The CDR3 spells CASSLTSTNTEAFF. The CDR3 nucleotides are TGTGCCAGCAGTCTAACAAGCACGAACACTGAAGCTTTCTTT.

This rearrangement joins TRBV7-9 to TRBJ1-5; the match to TRBD1 covers 10 bases. This CDR3 contains 16 residues. Germline CDR1 SEHNR, CDR2 FQNEAQ (reference sequence). J was trimmed by 2 bases and V by 3 bases; bases with no gene match: 4. This CDR3 reads CASSFWTGGRNQPQHF. For the CDR3, the DNA is TGTGCCAGCAGCTTTTGGACAGGGGGACGCAATCAGCCCCAGCATTTT.